This T cell receptor beta chain comes out of a study of monozygotic twins with inflammatory bowel disease. Turning to this clonotype: Its specificity is unknown.

TCRdb reprocessed the 5' RACE reads, keeping one entry per CDR3 protein, no DNA. This listing includes 350,000 to 500,000 distinct CDR3 sequences. The CDR3 extends over 15 amino acids. Germline V CDR1 and CDR2: LNHDA, SQIVND (reference sequence). Study-level points and caveats: Support for a single strong signal or clonotype associated with IBD was absent. Limited power may explain why concordant and discordant twins showed no difference in repertoire similarity.

The source of this sequence is a human donor with ulcerative colitis or Crohn's disease, or a healthy co-twin of an affected twin (not recorded which). What was sequenced was blood. The V gene is TRBV19, the J gene TRBJ2-1; the TCRdb D gene call, TRBD2, has no DNA to confirm it. The CDR3 reads CASSTTSGTRNEQFF.